This is a list of T cell receptor beta chains from one sample in a study of post-analysis software for immune sequencing data. One entry per CDR3 protein results from TCRdb running MiXCR on the PCR reads. The profile shows hundreds of thousands of distinct CDR3 sequences, roughly 30% of them singletons. The sequencing input was blood. The receptors come from a girl aged 5-17 years with multiple sclerosis. Each CDR3 is given with its conserved first and last residue. The order of the fields is J gene, V gene, D gene, clone size, CDR3 DNA, CDR3 protein. A D gene is named only where the DNA matches it firmly. Some rows have no size entry. The others give once, few or many, or a class for an expanded clone.

>TRBJ2-4|TRBV7-2|TRBD2|once
TGTGCCAGCAGCTTAGGCGGGAGGGCCCGTCGGGAGCAGTACTTC
CASSLGGRARREQYF
>TRBJ2-1|TRBV19|TRBD1|-
TGTGCCAGTAGGGCGAGACAGGGGAGCTCCTACAATGAGCAGTTCTTC
CASRARQGSSYNEQFF
>TRBJ2-2|TRBV7-2|-|-
TGTGCCAGCAGCCTGTTTTTGGGGAGTGGTTCGGGGGAGCTGTTTTTT
CASSLFLGSGSGELFF
>TRBJ2-5|TRBV18|-|-
TGTGCCAGCTCAACGCGGGACAGCTTCCAAGAGACCCAGTACTTC
CASSTRDSFQETQYF
>TRBJ2-3|TRBV5-1|-|-
TGCGCCAGCAGCTGGGGGGACGGCACAGATACGCAGTATTTT
CASSWGDGTDTQYF
>TRBJ1-5|TRBV6-2/TRBV6-3|-|few
TGTGCCAGCAGTTCCCAGTGGGTTGGGGCGAATCAGCCCCAGCATTTT
CASSSQWVGANQPQHF
>TRBJ2-4|TRBV29-1|TRBD1|many
TGCAGCGTTTTCTCAGGGGGCATGAAAAACATTCAGTACTTC
CSVFSGGMKNIQYF
>TRBJ1-2|TRBV27|TRBD1|-
TGTGCCAGCAGGGCGACAGGGGAGGGGTTGAGACATGGCTACACCTTC
CASRATGEGLRHGYTF
>TRBJ1-2|TRBV3-1|-|-
TGTGCCAGCAGCCAGGACGGACGGACCACGGGAGGCTACACCTTC
CASSQDGRTTGGYTF
>TRBJ1-2|TRBV20-1|TRBD1|-
TGCAGTGCGTACTCGGGACAGGGACATGGCTACACCTTC
CSAYSGQGHGYTF
>TRBJ1-1|TRBV2|-|-
TGTGCCAGCAGGACAGAAAGTATGAACACTGAAGCTTTCTTT
CASRTESMNTEAFF
>TRBJ2-5|TRBV10-3|-|-
TGTGCCATCAGACAACAAGAGACCCAGTACTTC
CAIRQQETQYF
>TRBJ2-1|TRBV29-1|-|-
TGCAGCGTTTGGGGCTCGGAGCAGTTCTTC
CSVWGSEQFF
>TRBJ2-3|TRBV28|-|-
TGTGCCAGCAGTTTTTTGGGGACCGACAGCGCCTCCACAGATACGCAGTATTTT
CASSFLGTDSASTDTQYF
>TRBJ1-2|TRBV6-5|-|few
TGTGCCAGCAGTTACGATGCTACAGGGCAGAAAATCTATGGCTACACCTTC
CASSYDATGQKIYGYTF
>TRBJ2-4|TRBV6-1|-|few
TGTGCCGGCAGTGAAGGGCAGGGGAACATTCAGTACTTC
CAGSEGQGNIQYF
>TRBJ2-1|TRBV2|-|few
TGTGCCAGCAGTCAGTGGATCAATGCCTACAATGAGCAGTTCTTC
CASSQWINAYNEQFF
>TRBJ1-1|TRBV3-1|TRBD1|-
TGTGCCAGCACGGAACTAAAGGACAGGGCAAAAGCTTTCTTT
CASTELKDRAKAFF
>TRBJ1-1|TRBV6-1|-|-
TGTGCCAGCAATAGACAGCAGGAAGCTTTCTTT
CASNRQQEAFF
>TRBJ2-7|TRBV6-5|TRBD2|-
TGTGCCAGCAGTTATGGGACTAGCGGGATAGGCTACGAGCAGTACTTC
CASSYGTSGIGYEQYF